The rows below give T cell receptor beta chains drawn from one sample of a study of T cell responses to AZD1222 COVID-19 vaccine. The assay was immunoSEQ multiplex PCR, and TCRdb's table has in-frame clones only and misses some. The sample holds 150,000 or so clones, approximately 90% seen once. The material was peripheral blood, obtained after recovery from COVID-19. Source of these receptors: an adult who had recovered from COVID-19. Both conserved end residues are part of each CDR3. A D gene is named only where the DNA matches it firmly.

D gene	V gene	J gene	CDR3 protein
NA	TRBV13	TRBJ1-1	CASSPRRGADTEAFF
TRBD1	TRBV6-5	TRBJ1-2	CATTRADRLAGYTF
NA	TRBV7-6	TRBJ1-6	CASSSGREDPSSYNSPLHF
NA	TRBV2	TRBJ1-1	CASNRETEAFF
TRBD2	TRBV6-5	TRBJ2-7	CASSSGLAGYEQYF
NA	TRBV6-5	TRBJ1-2	CASTPLGDYGYTF
TRBD1	TRBV5-1	TRBJ1-1	CASSLGGQPPNTEAFF
NA	TRBV18	TRBJ1-2	CASSPLPEVRGYTF
TRBD1	TRBV5-6	TRBJ2-3	CASSGRQGSLHTQYF
NA	TRBV9	TRBJ1-2	CASSVEQNYGYTF
NA	TRBV7-3	TRBJ1-2	CASSLNSWGGYTF
NA	TRBV20-1	TRBJ2-1	CSASRPNNEQFF
NA	TRBV12-3/TRBV12-4	TRBJ1-6	CASSGNSPLHF
NA	TRBV9	TRBJ2-5	CASSSGTTLWATQYF
NA	TRBV5-6	TRBJ2-1	CASSYTGNEQFF
TRBD2	TRBV5-1	TRBJ2-1	CASSSTSGRYNEQFF
TRBD2	TRBV5-5	TRBJ2-2	CASSPTTSGGNTGELFF
NA	TRBV7-2	TRBJ2-7	CASSSQGYEQYF
NA	TRBV14	TRBJ1-1	CASSPRQITVSNTEAFF
TRBD2	TRBV20-1	TRBJ2-5	CSASLIRTLAGGETQYF
TRBD2	TRBV4-1	TRBJ2-7	CASSHQGLAVSYEQYF
TRBD1	TRBV28	TRBJ2-7	CASTGTGWEQYF
NA	TRBV11-1	TRBJ2-3	CASSFDTDTQYF
NA	TRBV12-5	TRBJ2-1	CASGLRGGHEQFF
TRBD1	TRBV7-2	TRBJ2-7	CASSNIGQGRRGSYYEQYF
NA	TRBV5-4	TRBJ2-7	CASSYRGADYEQYF
NA	TRBV12-3/TRBV12-4	TRBJ1-2	CASTQRRGYGYTF
NA	TRBV5-1	TRBJ2-7	CASQDGTRPEQYF
NA	TRBV14	TRBJ1-1	CASSPLGSNTEAFF
TRBD2	TRBV7-2	TRBJ2-5	CASSLGTRALQETQYF
NA	TRBV6-4	TRBJ2-2	CASSVSTLNTGELFF
NA	TRBV5-1	TRBJ1-1	CASSPDGFENTEAFF
TRBD1	TRBV7-2	TRBJ1-2	CASSGGTGGPRYGYTF
NA	TRBV27	TRBJ2-3	CASSPIARDTQYF
NA	TRBV7-8	TRBJ1-2	CASSPSAGVPNYGYTF
NA	TRBV6-6	TRBJ1-1	CASSSVNTEAFF